The rows below give T cell receptor beta chains drawn from one sample of a study of long-term antiretroviral therapy in people with HIV. The assay was immunoSEQ multiplex PCR, and TCRdb's table has in-frame clones only and misses some. The sample has 15,000 to 20,000 clones, about 80% seen once. The source material was unsorted PBMCs, sampled just before starting antiretroviral therapy. Receptors were obtained from a man aged 35 to 55 with HIV. The CDR3 runs from the conserved cysteine through the conserved F or W. The D gene is left open where the match is weak. Only part of the rows carry a size: once, few, many, or a class if the clone is expanded.

clone size	V gene	D gene	J gene	CDR3 protein	CDR3 DNA
-	TRBV10-2	TRBD1	TRBJ1-3	CASSWSYGTGVAFSGNTIYF	TGCGCCAGCAGTTGGAGTTACGGGACAGGGGTCGCATTCTCTGGAAACACCATATATTTT
once	TRBV7-9	-	TRBJ2-3	CASSLAAISTDTQYF	TGTGCCAGCAGCTTAGCCGCCATTAGCACAGATACGCAGTATTTT
-	TRBV11-2	TRBD2	TRBJ2-7	CASSSTSGSIYEQYF	TGTGCCAGCAGTTCTACTAGCGGGAGTATCTACGAGCAGTACTTC
-	TRBV27	TRBD1	TRBJ2-1	CASSLRQGRGNEQFF	TGTGCCAGCAGTCTACGACAGGGGCGCGGGAATGAGCAGTTCTTC
-	TRBV21-1	-	TRBJ1-2	CASSTRANATPNYGYTF	TGTGCCAGCAGCACCAGGGCAAATGCGACCCCTAACTATGGCTACACCTTC
-	TRBV19	TRBD2	TRBJ2-3	CASSIEPSGSTDTQYF	TGTGCCAGTAGTATAGAGCCTAGCGGGAGTACAGATACGCAGTATTTT
-	TRBV10-3	-	TRBJ2-7	CAIRAPGNYEQYF	TGTGCCATCCGGGCCCCAGGTAACTACGAGCAGTACTTC
-	TRBV7-8	TRBD2	TRBJ2-3	CATTTGTSGRKGTDTQYF	TGTGCCACTACGACCGGGACTAGCGGGAGAAAGGGCACAGATACGCAGTATTTT
once	TRBV2	-	TRBJ1-2	CASSEARELFYGYTF	TGTGCCAGCAGTGAAGCGAGGGAGCTATTCTATGGCTACACCTTC
-	TRBV7-9	-	TRBJ1-1	CASSPRSANTEAFF	TGTGCCAGCAGCCCCAGATCAGCGAACACTGAAGCTTTCTTT
-	TRBV10-1	-	TRBJ2-2	CASSGIPATGELFF	TGCGCCAGCAGTGGAATCCCCGCCACCGGGGAGCTGTTTTTT
-	TRBV11-2	-	TRBJ1-5	CASSPRGPQGSNQPQHF	TGTGCCAGCAGCCCTCGGGGTCCACAGGGAAGCAATCAGCCCCAGCATTTT
few	TRBV5-4	-	TRBJ1-1	CASSLALTSGNTEAFF	TGTGCCAGCAGCTTGGCCCTGACTTCGGGGAACACTGAAGCTTTCTTT
-	TRBV5-4	-	TRBJ1-1	CASSSSYYTGEAFF	TGTGCCAGCAGCTCGTCTTATTACACTGGGGAAGCTTTCTTT
-	TRBV9	-	TRBJ1-4	CASSAWEAPATNEKLFF	TGTGCCAGCAGCGCTTGGGAAGCCCCTGCAACTAATGAAAAACTGTTTTTT
-	TRBV9	-	TRBJ2-1	CASSVAGPYNEQFF	TGTGCCAGCAGCGTAGCGGGCCCCTACAATGAGCAGTTCTTC
-	TRBV6-5	-	TRBJ1-1	CASSYGGTEAFF	TGTGCCAGCAGTTATGGGGGCACTGAAGCTTTCTTT
-	TRBV2	-	TRBJ1-5	CASQESNQPQHF	TGTGCCAGCCAGGAAAGCAATCAGCCCCAGCATTTT
-	TRBV2	-	TRBJ1-2	CASSDGAPSNYGYTF	TGTGCCAGCAGTGATGGAGCACCTTCTAACTATGGCTACACCTTC
-	TRBV6-5	-	TRBJ1-5	CASSSPRGLSNQPQHF	TGTGCCAGCAGTTCGCCGCGGGGGTTGAGCAATCAGCCCCAGCATTTT
-	TRBV30	-	TRBJ1-4	CAWSSGGAGEKLFF	TGTGCCTGGAGTTCGGGGGGCGCCGGTGAAAAACTGTTTTTT
-	TRBV11-2	TRBD2	TRBJ2-3	CASSLSSGMADTQYF	TGTGCCAGCAGCTTGTCTAGCGGGATGGCAGATACGCAGTATTTT
-	TRBV30	-	TRBJ1-2	CAWSVLNSDGYTF	TGTGCCTGGAGTGTGTTGAACAGTGATGGCTACACCTTC
-	TRBV6-1	TRBD2	TRBJ2-7	CASSEASGRFYEQYF	TGTGCCAGCAGTGAAGCTAGCGGGAGATTCTACGAGCAGTACTTC
-	TRBV7-2	-	TRBJ2-1	CASSLTVTRAEQFF	TGTGCCAGCAGCTTAACTGTGACTAGGGCTGAGCAGTTCTTC
-	TRBV6-5	-	TRBJ2-7	CASRGGHSYEQYF	TGTGCCAGCAGGGGCGGGCACTCCTACGAGCAGTACTTC
-	TRBV13	TRBD1	TRBJ2-7	CASSSQGARGLSEQYF	TGTGCCAGCAGCTCCCAGGGGGCGCGGGGTCTCTCCGAGCAGTACTTC
-	TRBV19	TRBD1	TRBJ1-1	CASRNRGGNTEAFF	TGTGCCAGTCGTAACAGGGGGGGGAACACTGAAGCTTTCTTT
-	TRBV5-1	-	TRBJ1-1	CASSPGGGTEAFF	TGCGCCAGCAGCCCGGGAGGGGGCACTGAAGCTTTCTTT
-	TRBV5-1	TRBD1	TRBJ2-1	CATTDRVGDEQFF	TGCGCCACCACGGACAGGGTAGGAGATGAGCAGTTCTTC
-	TRBV2	-	TRBJ2-1	CASSEAGASYNEQFF	TGTGCCAGCAGTGAAGCGGGGGCCTCGTACAATGAGCAGTTCTTC
-	TRBV2	TRBD1	TRBJ1-1	CASLISRGQTEAFF	TGTGCCAGCCTAATTAGCAGGGGGCAGACTGAAGCTTTCTTT
-	TRBV4-2	-	TRBJ2-7	CASSQGMRDEQYF	TGTGCCAGCAGCCAGGGAATGAGGGACGAGCAGTACTTC
-	TRBV5-1	TRBD1	TRBJ2-4	CASSVRTGGRKNIQYF	TGCGCCAGCAGCGTACGGACAGGGGGCCGCAAAAACATTCAGTACTTC
-	TRBV30	-	TRBJ2-3	CAWRSGETSTDTQYF	TGTGCCTGGAGAAGTGGGGAGACTAGCACAGATACGCAGTATTTT
-	TRBV6-5	-	TRBJ2-7	CASSYGRANEQYF	TGTGCCAGCAGTTATGGCAGGGCCAACGAGCAGTACTTC
-	TRBV11-3	-	TRBJ2-7	CASSLDLQQTYEQYF	TGTGCCAGCAGCTTAGACCTCCAGCAAACCTACGAGCAGTACTTC
-	TRBV6-5	-	TRBJ1-1	CASSYRGSNTEAFF	TGTGCCAGCAGTTACAGGGGGTCGAACACTGAAGCTTTCTTT
-	TRBV29-1	-	TRBJ2-7	CSVLETMSAYEQYF	TGCAGCGTTCTAGAGACCATGAGCGCCTACGAGCAGTACTTC
-	TRBV10-1	-	TRBJ1-1	CASSEGFEAFF	TGCGCCAGCAGTGAAGGGTTTGAAGCTTTCTTT
-	TRBV2	TRBD2	TRBJ2-1	CASSERGLAGVGALNEQFF	TGTGCCAGCAGTGAACGGGGACTAGCGGGAGTGGGGGCACTCAATGAGCAGTTCTTC
few	TRBV18	-	TRBJ1-2	CASSSQVNYGYTF	TGTGCCAGCTCATCCCAGGTTAACTATGGCTACACCTTC
once	TRBV11-2	-	TRBJ2-1	CASSPGSPNNEQFF	TGTGCCAGCAGCCCAGGGAGCCCTAACAATGAGCAGTTCTTC
-	TRBV5-6	TRBD1	TRBJ1-2	CASRPTGVGYTF	TGTGCCAGCAGGCCGACAGGGGTTGGCTACACCTTC
few	TRBV11-2	TRBD1	TRBJ2-2	CASSLQGAGELFF	TGCGCCAGCAGCTTACAGGGGGCCGGGGAGCTGTTTTTT
once	TRBV6-5	-	TRBJ1-2	CASSYSRSGIDGYTF	TGTGCCAGCAGTTACTCGAGATCGGGGATCGATGGCTACACCTTC
-	TRBV11-2	-	TRBJ2-3	CASSLDTFSTDTQYF	TGTGCCAGCAGCTTAGATACGTTTAGCACAGATACGCAGTATTTT
few	TRBV27	-	TRBJ1-6	CASSLYVGSNSPLHF	TGTGCCAGCAGTTTATATGTCGGGAGTAATTCACCCCTCCACTTT